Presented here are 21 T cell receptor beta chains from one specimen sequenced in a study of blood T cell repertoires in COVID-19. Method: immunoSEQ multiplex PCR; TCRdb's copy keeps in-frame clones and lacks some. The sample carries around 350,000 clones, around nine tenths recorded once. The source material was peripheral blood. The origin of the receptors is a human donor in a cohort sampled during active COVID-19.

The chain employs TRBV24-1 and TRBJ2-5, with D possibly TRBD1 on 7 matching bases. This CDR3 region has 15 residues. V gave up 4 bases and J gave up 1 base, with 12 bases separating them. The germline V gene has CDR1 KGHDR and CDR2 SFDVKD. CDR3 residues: CATSDAGQIQETQYF. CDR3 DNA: TGTGCCACCAGTGACGCGGGACAGATCCAAGAGACCCAGTACTTC.

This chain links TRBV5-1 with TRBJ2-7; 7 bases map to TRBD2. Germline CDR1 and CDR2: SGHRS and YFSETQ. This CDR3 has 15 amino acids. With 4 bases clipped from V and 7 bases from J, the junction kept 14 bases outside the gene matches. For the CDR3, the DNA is TGCGCCAGCAGCCACCCTGAGTGGCGGGAGAGGGAGCAGTACTTC. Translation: CASSHPEWREREQYF.

CDR3 in amino acids: CSVERDTEGAFF. For the CDR3, the DNA is TGCAGCGTTGAACGGGACACCGAGGGAGCTTTCTTT. The V gene is TRBV29-1, the J gene TRBJ1-1; possible D gene TRBD1, 6 bases. CDR3 length: 12 amino acids. The germline gives CDR1 SQVTM, CDR2 ANQGSEA. The ends were cut back, 2 bases at V and 10 bases at J, with 14 bases in the middle.

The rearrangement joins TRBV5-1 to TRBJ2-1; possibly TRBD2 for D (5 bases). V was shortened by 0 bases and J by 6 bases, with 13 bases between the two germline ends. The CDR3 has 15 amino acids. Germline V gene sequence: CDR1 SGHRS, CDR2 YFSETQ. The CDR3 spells CASSLGGGRGNEQFF. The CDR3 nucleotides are TGCGCCAGCAGCTTGGGTGGTGGGAGAGGCAATGAGCAGTTCTTC.

CDR3 loop: CASSGLTGELFF. The CDR3 region has the DNA TGCGCCAGCAGTGGACTTACCGGGGAGCTGTTTTTT. The chain employs TRBV5-1 and TRBJ2-2, with D possibly matching TRBD2 (5 bases). In germline, CDR1 is SGHRS, CDR2 YFSETQ. The V end lost 5 bases, the J end lost 5 bases, and 7 bases lay between the germline ends. The CDR3 runs 12 residues. Supplemented by reference TRBV5-1 and TRBJ2-2, the full variable domain reads KAGVTQTPRYLIKTRGQQVTLSCSPISGHRSVSWYQQTPGQGLQFLFEYFSETQRNKGNFPGRFSGRQFSNSRSEMNVSTLELGDSALYLCASSGLTGELFFGEGSRLTVL.

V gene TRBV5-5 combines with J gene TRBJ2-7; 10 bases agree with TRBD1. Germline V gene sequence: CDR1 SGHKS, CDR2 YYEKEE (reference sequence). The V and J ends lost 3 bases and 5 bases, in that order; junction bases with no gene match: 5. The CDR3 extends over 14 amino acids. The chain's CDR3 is CASSSSGQGNEQYF. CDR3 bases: TGTGCCAGCAGCTCGTCGGGACAGGGGAACGAGCAGTACTTC.

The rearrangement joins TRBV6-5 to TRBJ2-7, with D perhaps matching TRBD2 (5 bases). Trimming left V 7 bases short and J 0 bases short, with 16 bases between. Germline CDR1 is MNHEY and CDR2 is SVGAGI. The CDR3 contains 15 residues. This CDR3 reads CASMGGPELSYEQYF. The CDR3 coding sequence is TGTGCCAGCATGGGCGGGCCCGAACTCTCCTACGAGCAGTACTTC.

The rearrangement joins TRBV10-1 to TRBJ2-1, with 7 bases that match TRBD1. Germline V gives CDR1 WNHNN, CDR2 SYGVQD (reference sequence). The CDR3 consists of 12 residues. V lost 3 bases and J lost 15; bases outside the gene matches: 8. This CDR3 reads CASSDGDRAVFF. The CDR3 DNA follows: TGCGCCAGCAGTGACGGAGACAGGGCGGTGTTCTTC.

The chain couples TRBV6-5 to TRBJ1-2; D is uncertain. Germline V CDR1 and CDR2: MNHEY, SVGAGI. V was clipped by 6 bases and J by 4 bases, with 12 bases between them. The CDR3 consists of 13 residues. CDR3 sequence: CASRLGSTYGYTF. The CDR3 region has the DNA TGTGCCAGCAGACTGGGCAGCACCTATGGCTACACCTTC.

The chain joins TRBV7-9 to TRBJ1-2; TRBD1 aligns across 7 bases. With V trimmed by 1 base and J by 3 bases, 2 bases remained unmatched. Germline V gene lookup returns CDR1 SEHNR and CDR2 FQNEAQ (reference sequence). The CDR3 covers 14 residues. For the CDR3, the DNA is TGTGCCAGCAGCTTAGACAGGGGTGACTATGGCTACACCTTC. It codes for CASSLDRGDYGYTF.

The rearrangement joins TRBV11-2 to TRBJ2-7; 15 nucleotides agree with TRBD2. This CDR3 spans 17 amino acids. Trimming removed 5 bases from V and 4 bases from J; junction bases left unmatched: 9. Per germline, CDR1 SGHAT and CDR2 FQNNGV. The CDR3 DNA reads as TGTGCCAGCAGCCCCACGCCGGGACTAGCGGGGGGTTACGAGCAGTACTTC. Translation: CASSPTPGLAGGYEQYF.

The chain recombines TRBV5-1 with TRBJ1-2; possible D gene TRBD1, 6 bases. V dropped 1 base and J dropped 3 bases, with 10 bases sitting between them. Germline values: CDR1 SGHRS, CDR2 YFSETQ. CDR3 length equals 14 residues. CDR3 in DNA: TGCGCCAGCAGCTTGAAAGGGGGGGACTATGGCTACACCTTC. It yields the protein CASSLKGGDYGYTF. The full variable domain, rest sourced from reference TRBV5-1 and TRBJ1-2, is KAGVTQTPRYLIKTRGQQVTLSCSPISGHRSVSWYQQTPGQGLQFLFEYFSETQRNKGNFPGRFSGRQFSNSRSEMNVSTLELGDSALYLCASSLKGGDYGYTFGSGTRLTVV.

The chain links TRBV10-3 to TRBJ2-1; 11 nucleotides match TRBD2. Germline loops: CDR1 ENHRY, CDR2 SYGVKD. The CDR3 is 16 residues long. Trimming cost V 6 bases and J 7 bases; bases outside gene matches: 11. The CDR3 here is CAISQLAGDALNEQFF. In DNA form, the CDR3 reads TGTGCCATCAGCCAACTAGCGGGGGATGCTCTGAATGAGCAGTTCTTC.

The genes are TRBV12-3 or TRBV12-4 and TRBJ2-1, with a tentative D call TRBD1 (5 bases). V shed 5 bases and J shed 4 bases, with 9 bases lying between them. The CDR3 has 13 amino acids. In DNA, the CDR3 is TGTGCCAGCAGTCCTCCAGGGTACAATGAGCAGTTCTTC. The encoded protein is CASSPPGYNEQFF.

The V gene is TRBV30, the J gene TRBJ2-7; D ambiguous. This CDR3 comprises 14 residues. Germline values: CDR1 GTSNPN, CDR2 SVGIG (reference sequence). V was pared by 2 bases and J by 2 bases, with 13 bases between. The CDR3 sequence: CAWSWSPPAYEQYF. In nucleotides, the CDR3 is TGTGCCTGGAGTTGGAGCCCCCCGGCCTACGAGCAGTACTTC.

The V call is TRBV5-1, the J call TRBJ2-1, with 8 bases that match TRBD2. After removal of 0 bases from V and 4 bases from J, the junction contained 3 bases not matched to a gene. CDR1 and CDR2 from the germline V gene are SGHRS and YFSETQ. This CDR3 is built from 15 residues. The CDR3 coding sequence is TGCGCCAGCAGCTTGGAGCTAGCGGGTTACAATGAGCAGTTCTTC. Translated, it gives CASSLELAGYNEQFF.

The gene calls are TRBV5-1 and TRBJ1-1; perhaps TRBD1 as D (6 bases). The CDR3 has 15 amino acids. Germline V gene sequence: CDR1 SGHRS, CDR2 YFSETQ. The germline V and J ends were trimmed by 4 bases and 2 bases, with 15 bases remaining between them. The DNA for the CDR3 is TGCGCCAGCAGCGCGACGGGACAAGGAAACACTGAAGCTTTCTTT. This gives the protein CASSATGQGNTEAFF.

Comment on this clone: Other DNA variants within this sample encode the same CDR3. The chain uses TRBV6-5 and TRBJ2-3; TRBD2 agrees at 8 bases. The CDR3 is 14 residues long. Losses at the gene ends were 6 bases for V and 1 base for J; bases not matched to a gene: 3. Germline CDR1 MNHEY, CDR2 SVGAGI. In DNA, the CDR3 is TGTGCCAGCAGAGGGACTAGTGGCACAGATACGCAGTATTTT. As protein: CASRGTSGTDTQYF.

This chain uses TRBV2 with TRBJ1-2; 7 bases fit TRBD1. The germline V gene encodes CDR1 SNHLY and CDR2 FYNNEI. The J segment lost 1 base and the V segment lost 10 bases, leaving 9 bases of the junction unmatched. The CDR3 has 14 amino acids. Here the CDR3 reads CATLRQGGNYGYTF. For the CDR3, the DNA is TGTGCCACCCTAAGACAGGGTGGTAACTATGGCTACACCTTC. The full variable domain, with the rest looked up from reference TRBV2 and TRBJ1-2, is EPEVTQTPSHQVTQMGQEVILRCVPISNHLYFYWYRQILGQKVEFLVSFYNNEISEKSEIFDDQFSVERPDGSNFTLKIRSTKLEDSAMYFCATLRQGGNYGYTFGSGTRLTVV.

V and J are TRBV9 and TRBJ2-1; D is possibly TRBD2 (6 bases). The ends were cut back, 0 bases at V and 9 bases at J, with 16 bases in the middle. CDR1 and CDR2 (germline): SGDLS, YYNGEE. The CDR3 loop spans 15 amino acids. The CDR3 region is CASSVEFSGSGEQFF. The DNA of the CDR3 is TGTGCCAGCAGCGTAGAATTCTCCGGGAGTGGTGAGCAGTTCTTC. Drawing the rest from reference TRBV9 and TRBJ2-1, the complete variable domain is DSGVTQTPKHLITATGQRVTLRCSPRSGDLSVYWYQQSLDQGLQFLIQYYNGEERAKGNILERFSAQQFPDLHSELNLSSLELGDSALYFCASSVEFSGSGEQFFGPGTRLTVL.

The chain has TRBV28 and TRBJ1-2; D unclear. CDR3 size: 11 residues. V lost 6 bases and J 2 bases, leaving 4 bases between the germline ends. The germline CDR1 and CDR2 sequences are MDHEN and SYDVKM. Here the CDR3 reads CASSRNYGYTF. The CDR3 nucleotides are TGTGCCAGCAGCCGGAACTATGGCTACACCTTC.